These 22 T cell receptor beta chains were all obtained from the same sample, sequenced in a study of shared clonotypes between healthy human individuals (TCRdb year 2020). Receptor amplification or capture employed the immunoSEQ multiplex PCR assay. The table was pulled from immuneACCESS by TCRdb, which kept in-frame rearrangements only. Such tables lose some clones; where checked, under half of the loss comes from unresolved V genes, and the rest has no known cause. The sample table lists about 1 million clones, around 74% of them with a count of one. Roughly 1.4% of the sample belongs to the ten largest clones. The sequenced sample was memory CD4+ T cells sorted from blood. The intended sense of this specimen's cell subset or site label: CD45RA-negative fraction. The source is a man younger than 30 in good health.

The V and J genes are TRBV10-3 and TRBJ1-6, with 7 bases fitting TRBD1. The CDR3 runs to 15 residues. Germline CDR1 reads ENHRY; CDR2 reads SYGVKD. Losses at the gene ends were 5 bases for V and 6 bases for J; bases not matched to a gene: 7. The CDR3 nucleotides read TGTGCCATCAGTCCTGGACAGGAGAGTAATTCACCCCTCCACTTT. This sequence encodes CAISPGQESNSPLHF.

The CDR3 reads CASSLTSGGTNNEQFF. The CDR3 DNA sequence: TGTGCCAGCAGTTTAACCTCCGGGGGGACAAACAATGAGCAGTTCTTC. The chain recombines TRBV27 with TRBJ2-1, with D perhaps TRBD2 (7 bases). The CDR3 is made up of 16 amino acids. V lost 2 bases, J lost 5 bases, and 16 bases lay in between. In germline, CDR1 is MNHEY, CDR2 SMNVEV (reference sequence).

This chain uses TRBV6-5 with TRBJ1-1; TRBD1 matches at 8 bases. The CDR3 spans 15 residues. Germline assignment: CDR1 MNHEY and CDR2 SVGAGI. Trimming removed 5 bases from V and 1 base from J; junction bases left unmatched: 6. CDR3 loop: CASSTLQGGNTEAFF. The CDR3 DNA follows: TGTGCCAGCAGTACTTTACAGGGGGGGAACACTGAAGCTTTCTTT.

This clone was picked up a small number of times. The gene calls are TRBV19 and TRBJ2-2; no clear D gene. This CDR3 contains 16 residues. The germline V and J ends were trimmed by 0 bases and 0 bases, with 8 bases remaining between them. From germline, CDR1 is LNHDA and CDR2 SQIVND (reference sequence). The CDR3 bases are TGTGCCAGTAGTATAGATCGGTTGGCGAACACCGGGGAGCTGTTTTTT. It specifies CASSIDRLANTGELFF.

Only a few counts were recorded for this clone. CDR3 protein: CASTLTSGPFNEQFF. The CDR3 nucleotides are TGTGCCAGCACCTTGACTAGCGGCCCATTCAATGAGCAGTTCTTC. The chain employs TRBV27 and TRBJ2-1, with 9 bases matching TRBD2. J gave up 6 bases and V 7 bases, and 10 bases lay outside the gene matches. The CDR3 length is 15 residues. Germline V gene sequence: CDR1 MNHEY, CDR2 SMNVEV (reference sequence).

This clone was picked up a small number of times. CDR3 sequence reads: CASRRQGPGQPQHF. CDR3 DNA: TGTGCCAGCAGACGACAGGGTCCAGGTCAGCCCCAGCATTTT. The V gene is TRBV28, the J gene TRBJ1-5; 7 bases line up with TRBD1. The CDR3 loop spans 14 amino acids. With V trimmed by 6 bases and J by 6 bases, 8 bases remained unmatched. CDR1 is MDHEN, CDR2 SYDVKM, per germline.

Notes on this clone: The same CDR3 also results from other DNA sequences found in this sample. The chain combines TRBV10-1 with TRBJ2-7; D is unresolved. This CDR3 region has 13 residues. V was cut by 3 bases and J by 3 bases, with 9 bases left in between. The germline V gene has CDR1 WNHNN and CDR2 SYGVQD (reference sequence). The CDR3 nucleotides are TGCGCCAGCAGTGATAGTGACGGCTACGAGCAGTACTTC. The encoded protein is CASSDSDGYEQYF.

This sequence joins TRBV11-2 and TRBJ1-2; unclear D gene. Germline lookup yields CDR1 SGHAT and CDR2 FQNNGV. V dropped 5 bases and J dropped 2 bases, with 9 bases sitting between them. The CDR3 has 13 amino acids. CDR3 amino acids: CASSPHQNYGYTF. The CDR3 DNA is TGTGCCAGCAGCCCGCATCAGAACTATGGCTACACCTTC.

This clone has ten or more counts. Other nucleotide sequences in the sample specify the same CDR3. The genes are TRBV11-2 and TRBJ2-3, with 8 bases aligning to TRBD2. Germline assignment: CDR1 SGHAT and CDR2 FQNNGV. CDR3 size: 14 residues. V lost 4 bases and J lost 5; bases outside the gene matches: 5. CDR3 nucleotides: TGTGCCAGCAGCTCAGGACTAGCTGGAGATACGCAGTATTTT. It specifies CASSSGLAGDTQYF.

On this clone: A clone one base away is much larger, so this may be a read error. The genes are TRBV5-6 and TRBJ2-3; the match to TRBD1 covers 7 bases. The CDR3 runs to 15 residues. CDR1 SGHDT and CDR2 YYEEEE come from the germline V gene. The J segment lost 4 bases and the V segment lost 0 bases, leaving 5 bases of the junction unmatched. CDR3: CASSLEQGKADTQYF. The CDR3 region has the DNA TGTGCCAGCAGCTTGGAACAGGGGAAGGCAGATACGCAGTATTTT. Variable domain in full (rest from reference TRBV5-6 and TRBJ2-3): DAGVTQSPTHLIKTRGQQVTLRCSPKSGHDTVSWYQQALGQGPQFIFQYYEEEERQRGNFPDRFSGHQFPNYSSELNVNALLLGDSALYLCASSLEQGKADTQYFGPGTRLTVL.

This clone was observed a handful of times. The V call is TRBV5-4, the J call TRBJ1-1; D remains ambiguous. Trimming left V 2 bases short and J 5 bases short, with 7 bases between. The CDR3 is 12 residues long. CDR1 and CDR2 (germline): SGHNT, YYREEE (reference sequence). The CDR3 region is CASSFPGTEAFF. The CDR3 bases are TGTGCCAGCAGCTTCCCGGGTACTGAAGCTTTCTTT. Full variable domain (rest looked up from reference TRBV5-4 and TRBJ1-1): ETGVTQSPTHLIKTRGQQVTLRCSSQSGHNTVSWYQQALGQGPQFIFQYYREEENGRGNFPPRFSGLQFPNYSSELNVNALELDDSALYLCASSFPGTEAFFGQGTRLTVV.

This rearrangement joins TRBV28 to TRBJ1-4, with a tentative D call TRBD1 (5 bases). In germline, CDR1 is MDHEN, CDR2 SYDVKM. V lost 6 bases and J 7 bases, leaving 15 bases between the germline ends. The CDR3 runs 14 residues. The CDR3 region has the DNA TGTGCCAGCAGGCAGGGTTTTGGGATTGAAAAACTGTTTTTT. This gives the protein CASRQGFGIEKLFF.

V is TRBV29-1 and J is TRBJ1-2; D not resolved. Germline V CDR1 and CDR2: SQVTM, ANQGSEA. V was cut by 4 bases and J by 2 bases, with 8 bases left in between. The CDR3 consists of 12 residues. The DNA of the CDR3 is TGCAGCGTTGCTGGGGAGAACTATGGCTACACCTTC. It is translated as CSVAGENYGYTF.

The chain has TRBV5-4 and TRBJ2-2, with a tentative D call TRBD1 (6 bases). V gave up 2 bases and J gave up 1 base, with 12 bases separating them. The CDR3 covers 16 residues. The germline V gene has CDR1 SGHNT and CDR2 YYREEE (reference sequence). The CDR3 nucleotides are TGTGCCAGCAGCTTCGGACAGTCTCTGAACACCGGGGAGCTGTTTTTT. Its protein product is CASSFGQSLNTGELFF.

The rearrangement links TRBV9 to TRBJ2-1, with TRBD2 matching 14 bases. The J segment lost 6 bases and the V segment lost 3 bases, leaving 2 bases of the junction unmatched. There are 15 residues in the CDR3. The germline V gene encodes CDR1 SGDLS and CDR2 YYNGEE. DNA for the CDR3: TGTGCCAGCAGCGCGGGACTAGCGGGAGTCAATGAGCAGTTCTTC. It yields the protein CASSAGLAGVNEQFF.

The table lists this clone with a few counts. The chain couples TRBV29-1 to TRBJ2-5; no firm D call. The germline V and J ends were trimmed by 5 bases and 6 bases, with 13 bases remaining between them. This CDR3 has 12 amino acids. Germline values: CDR1 SQVTM, CDR2 ANQGSEA. CDR3 residues: CSVFGGGQTQYF. For the CDR3, the DNA is TGCAGCGTTTTTGGCGGCGGTCAGACCCAGTACTTC.

This chain uses TRBV27 with TRBJ1-2, with D unclear. V was cut by 5 bases and J by 7 bases, with 17 bases left in between. CDR3 length: 14 residues. Germline CDR1 is MNHEY and CDR2 is SMNVEV (reference sequence). As DNA, the CDR3 is TGTGCCAGCAGTCTTGGGTCAGCCCCGCGTGGCTACACCTTC. This sequence encodes CASSLGSAPRGYTF.

The J gene is TRBJ2-1, the V gene TRBV14; perhaps TRBD2 as D (5 bases). The ends were cut back, 1 base at V and 8 bases at J, with 6 bases in the middle. This CDR3 region has 12 residues. CDR1 is SGHDN and CDR2 is FVKESK in the germline V gene. The CDR3 loop reads CASSQGGHEQFF. The CDR3 nucleotides are TGTGCCAGCAGCCAAGGAGGGCATGAGCAGTTCTTC.

This clone showed up just a few times. V usage is TRBV28 and J usage is TRBJ2-3; 10 bases fit TRBD2. The germline V gene encodes CDR1 MDHEN and CDR2 SYDVKM. The CDR3 consists of 15 residues. V trimming: 6 bases; J trimming: 3 bases; junction bases outside the gene matches: 6. The CDR3 loop reads CASSLPGLATDTQYF. The CDR3 bases are TGTGCCAGCAGCCTCCCGGGACTAGCGACAGATACGCAGTATTTT.

The rearrangement links TRBV25-1 to TRBJ2-3; D unresolved. Germline V gene lookup returns CDR1 MGHDK and CDR2 SYGVNS. Trimming shortened V by 6 bases and J by 2 bases, and 9 bases separated the two germline ends. The CDR3 is made up of 13 amino acids. CDR3 bases: TGTGCCAGCAGAGACGGACCCACAGATACGCAGTATTTT. This sequence encodes CASRDGPTDTQYF.

The chain employs TRBV2 and TRBJ1-3; 7 positions match TRBD1. This CDR3 contains 17 residues. V shed 3 bases and J 2 bases; nucleotides not matched to a gene: 10. Germline assignment: CDR1 SNHLY and CDR2 FYNNEI. The CDR3 loop is CASSEDVAGGPGNTIYF. The CDR3 region has the DNA TGTGCCAGCAGTGAGGATGTGGCAGGGGGGCCTGGAAACACCATATATTTT.

The chain is built from TRBV28 and TRBJ2-1, with 7 bases that match TRBD1. Germline CDR1 reads MDHEN; CDR2 reads SYDVKM. J lost 10 bases, V lost 4 bases, and 13 bases had no gene match. CDR3 length equals 15 residues. CDR3 in DNA: TGTGCCAGCAGTTCGCCGCCGGGACAGTTAGAGGAGCAGTTCTTC. This encodes CASSSPPGQLEEQFF.